The 27 T cell receptor beta chains given below trace back to one sample, sequenced in a study of cytomegalovirus exposure and HLA in healthy donors. Primers for the PCR totalled 60 Vbeta and 13 Jbeta. Here immunoSEQ multiplex PCR was the method, and the copy in TCRdb shows in-frame clones only, minus some. The data hold about 160,000 clones, with approximately 70% observed a single time. The sequenced material came from PBMCs. Receptors originate from a woman between 18 and 29 years old in good health and CMV-seronegative.

The rearrangement links TRBV4-1 to TRBJ2-1, with 13 bases that match TRBD2. The CDR3 totals 17 residues. Germline-derived CDR1 and CDR2 are MGHRA and YSYEKL. After removal of 3 bases from V and 4 bases from J, the junction contained 6 bases not matched to a gene. This chain's CDR3 is CASSQTGTSGIYNEQFF. For the CDR3, the DNA is TGCGCCAGCAGCCAGACCGGGACTAGCGGGATATACAATGAGCAGTTCTTC.

The rearrangement links TRBV28 to TRBJ1-2; D remains unclear. Germline V gene lookup returns CDR1 MDHEN and CDR2 SYDVKM. The V end lost 2 bases, the J end lost 0 bases, and 4 bases lay between the germline ends. This CDR3 comprises 13 residues. The CDR3 DNA reads as TGTGCCAGCAGTTTAACGGCTAACTATGGCTACACCTTC. Its protein product is CASSLTANYGYTF.

This chain connects TRBV2 to TRBJ1-4; D is perhaps TRBD1 (6 bases). This CDR3 comprises 15 residues. The germline V gene encodes CDR1 SNHLY and CDR2 FYNNEI. V lost 6 bases and J 3 bases, leaving 14 bases between the germline ends. The DNA of the CDR3 is TGTGCCAGCAGGTACAGGGATCGGGCTAATGAAAAACTGTTTTTT. It yields the protein CASRYRDRANEKLFF. The whole variable domain, filled in from reference TRBV2 and TRBJ1-4, reads EPEVTQTPSHQVTQMGQEVILRCVPISNHLYFYWYRQILGQKVEFLVSFYNNEISEKSEIFDDQFSVERPDGSNFTLKIRSTKLEDSAMYFCASRYRDRANEKLFFGSGTQLSVL.

The chain couples TRBV19 to TRBJ2-2, with 11 positions matching TRBD1. With V trimmed by 2 bases and J by 6 bases, 5 bases remained unmatched. CDR3 length equals 16 residues. In germline, CDR1 is LNHDA, CDR2 SQIVND (reference sequence). DNA of the CDR3: TGTGCCAGTAGTATAAGGACAGGGGGCTCCTCCGGGGAGCTGTTTTTT. This codes for CASSIRTGGSSGELFF.

This clone was found a few times. The chain combines TRBV18 with TRBJ1-1; D ambiguous. This CDR3 region has 13 residues. Trimming took off 0 bases at V and 8 bases at J, with 10 bases between the two ends. Germline loops: CDR1 KGHSH, CDR2 LQKENI. CDR3 residues: CASSPPVYTEAFF. CDR3 bases: TGTGCCAGCTCACCACCCGTCTATACCGAAGCTTTCTTT.

This chain connects TRBV7-2 to TRBJ2-2, with D perhaps matching TRBD2 (5 bases). The V gene's germline CDR1 is SGHTA and CDR2 FQGNSA. Trimming took off 4 bases at V and 8 bases at J, with 20 bases between the two ends. The CDR3 is 16 amino acids. The DNA of the CDR3 is TGTGCCAGCAGCTCGTCCCTATCGGGGATGGGTGGGGAGCTGTTTTTT. Residues: CASSSSLSGMGGELFF.

This clone appeared a single time. CDR3 amino acids: CAWGRLAGEVGTGELFF. The CDR3 DNA follows: TGTGCCTGGGGACGACTAGCGGGGGAGGTCGGGACCGGGGAGCTGTTTTTT. This chain uses TRBV30 with TRBJ2-2; TRBD2 aligns across 12 bases. With 5 bases clipped from V and 5 bases from J, the junction kept 12 bases outside the gene matches. Germline V lookup: CDR1 GTSNPN, CDR2 SVGIG (reference sequence). The CDR3 consists of 17 residues.

The chain couples TRBV13 to TRBJ1-2, with 7 bases identical to TRBD1. Germline values: CDR1 PRHDT, CDR2 FYEKMQ (reference sequence). The CDR3 is made up of 14 amino acids. The ends lost 1 base at V and 3 bases at J; junction bases unmatched: 2. The CDR3 protein is CASSLDDRDYGYTF. The DNA of the CDR3 is TGTGCCAGCAGCTTAGACGACAGGGACTATGGCTACACCTTC.

The rearrangement links TRBV7-3 to TRBJ2-5; tentative D call: TRBD2 (7 bases). The CDR3 spans 15 residues. The germline V gene encodes CDR1 SGHTA and CDR2 FQGTGA. V lost 3 bases and J 2 bases, leaving 13 bases between the germline ends. The CDR3 here is CASSLGGRKQETQYF. CDR3 nucleotides: TGTGCCAGCAGCTTGGGGGGGCGGAAGCAAGAGACCCAGTACTTC.

This rearrangement joins TRBV2 to TRBJ1-5; 8 nucleotides agree with TRBD1. Germline V gene lookup returns CDR1 SNHLY and CDR2 FYNNEI. The CDR3 contains 16 residues. V shed 3 bases and J 3 bases; nucleotides not matched to a gene: 7. This CDR3 is CASSDGSGQVNQPQHF. In DNA form, the CDR3 reads TGTGCCAGCAGTGATGGGTCGGGACAGGTCAATCAGCCCCAGCATTTT.

The chain is built from TRBV5-1 and TRBJ1-2; maybe TRBD1 (6 bases). Germline CDR1 and CDR2: SGHRS and YFSETQ. V was shortened by 3 bases and J by 6 bases, with 9 bases between the two germline ends. The CDR3 sequence is 12 residues long. The CDR3 reads CASSSYRDGYTF. CDR3 sequence (DNA): TGCGCCAGCAGCTCCTACAGGGATGGCTACACCTTC.

The CDR3, as DNA: TGCGCCAGCAGCAATAGGGGAGGGACTGAAGCTTTCTTT. It encodes CASSNRGGTEAFF. The V call is TRBV5-1, the J call TRBJ1-1; weak D call: TRBD1 (5 bases). This CDR3 is 13 amino acids long. V was trimmed by 4 bases and J by 5 bases, leaving 12 bases between them. Germline CDR1 and CDR2: SGHRS and YFSETQ.

This clone was picked up many times. This sequence joins TRBV10-3 and TRBJ1-1; D possibly corresponds to TRBD1 (6 bases). The germline V gene encodes CDR1 ENHRY and CDR2 SYGVKD. The V end lost 6 bases, the J end lost 2 bases, and 10 bases lay between the germline ends. The CDR3 covers 13 residues. The CDR3 nucleotides are TGTGCCATCAGGCAGGGGTCAAACACTGAAGCTTTCTTT. This translates into CAIRQGSNTEAFF.

This clone occurred once. The rearrangement links TRBV2 to TRBJ1-1; maybe TRBD1 (6 bases). The germline V gene has CDR1 SNHLY and CDR2 FYNNEI. The CDR3 consists of 14 residues. Trimming left V 4 bases short and J 2 bases short, with 11 bases between. CDR3 residues: CASSARGQNTEAFF. The CDR3 DNA is TGTGCCAGCAGTGCTAGGGGACAAAACACTGAAGCTTTCTTT.

In its sample, this clone was seen a few times. The V gene is TRBV5-4, the J gene TRBJ1-2, with TRBD1 as a possible D gene (5 bases). The germline V and J ends were trimmed by 2 bases and 1 base, with 6 bases remaining between them. Germline CDR1 SGHNT, CDR2 YYREEE (reference sequence). The CDR3 consists of 13 residues. Here the CDR3 reads CASSFRDNYGYTF. The CDR3 DNA is TGTGCCAGCAGCTTCAGGGATAACTATGGCTACACCTTC.

The rearrangement links TRBV15 to TRBJ2-7; D uncertain. Germline V gene lookup returns CDR1 LNHNV and CDR2 YYDKDF (reference sequence). The CDR3 has 15 residues. Trimming removed 0 bases at V and 2 bases at J, with 11 bases between. The CDR3 sequence is CATSREAGLTYEQYF. CDR3 nucleotides: TGTGCCACCAGCAGAGAAGCAGGATTAACCTACGAGCAGTACTTC.

This chain joins TRBV5-1 and TRBJ2-7; 9 bases are shared with TRBD2. This CDR3 spans 17 amino acids. The trim removed 7 bases at V and 2 bases at J, leaving 16 bases unmatched. Germline loops: CDR1 SGHRS, CDR2 YFSETQ. The chain's CDR3 is CASRPAGGKIGAYEQYF. Written as DNA, the CDR3 is TGCGCCAGCCGACCAGCGGGGGGTAAAATTGGAGCCTACGAGCAGTACTTC. Supplemented by reference TRBV5-1 and TRBJ2-7, the full variable domain reads KAGVTQTPRYLIKTRGQQVTLSCSPISGHRSVSWYQQTPGQGLQFLFEYFSETQRNKGNFPGRFSGRQFSNSRSEMNVSTLELGDSALYLCASRPAGGKIGAYEQYFGPGTRLTVT.

This clone has a handful of counts. The chain's CDR3 is CASSLGLVKYGYTF. CDR3 DNA sequence: TGTGCCAGCAGTTTAGGCCTAGTGAAGTATGGCTACACCTTC. The chain uses TRBV28 and TRBJ1-2; no clear D gene. The V gene lost 2 bases and the J gene lost 5 bases, with 12 bases spanning the gap. The CDR3 runs to 14 residues. Germline assignment: CDR1 MDHEN and CDR2 SYDVKM.

The V call is TRBV11-3, the J call TRBJ2-5; 8 positions agree with TRBD1. CDR1 and CDR2 from the germline V gene are SGHNT and YENEEA. Losses at the gene ends were 4 bases for V and 2 bases for J; bases not matched to a gene: 9. This CDR3 is 16 amino acids long. In nucleotides, the CDR3 is TGTGCCAGCAGCTCCCCCTGGGACAGGCTGCAAGAGACCCAGTACTTC. It yields the protein CASSSPWDRLQETQYF.

This clone was observed a handful of times. The chain employs TRBV12-5 and TRBJ2-3; TRBD2 is a possible D gene (8 bases). The V and J ends lost 6 bases and 0 bases respectively, with 25 bases between them. The CDR3 is 19 amino acids. Germline assignment: CDR1 LGHNT and CDR2 FRNRAP. The CDR3 sequence is CASGQDRPPSGPSTDTQYF. Here the CDR3 DNA reads TGTGCTAGTGGACAGGACAGGCCGCCTAGCGGGCCTAGCACAGATACGCAGTATTTT.

This chain uses TRBV15 with TRBJ1-4, with TRBD1 as a possible D gene (5 bases). Trimming left V 1 base short and J 2 bases short, with 11 bases between. The CDR3 extends over 16 amino acids. Germline V gene lookup returns CDR1 LNHNV and CDR2 YYDKDF (reference sequence). CDR3 amino acids: CATSRGGVITNEKLFF. The DNA for the CDR3 is TGTGCCACCAGCAGAGGGGGCGTAATTACTAATGAAAAACTGTTTTTT.

The CDR3 loop reads CASSLTGNQPQHF. In nucleotides, the CDR3 is TGTGCCAGCAGCCTGACAGGCAATCAGCCCCAGCATTTT. This chain uses TRBV7-3 with TRBJ1-5; D perhaps matches TRBD1 (5 bases). This CDR3 has 13 residues. The V end lost 5 bases, the J end lost 2 bases, and 7 bases lay between the germline ends. Germline CDR1 SGHTA, CDR2 FQGTGA.

The chain is built from TRBV6-5 and TRBJ1-2, with 8 bases matching TRBD1. Germline CDR1 is MNHEY and CDR2 is SVGAGI. V lost 2 bases and J lost 5; bases outside the gene matches: 7. CDR3 size: 15 residues. For the CDR3, the DNA is TGTGCCAGCAGTTACACCACAGGGGGGCCTTATGGCTACACCTTC. It encodes CASSYTTGGPYGYTF.

In its sample, this clone was seen once. The CDR3 spells CASSWTRGDTGELFF. In DNA, the CDR3 is TGCGCCAGCAGCTGGACCAGGGGGGACACCGGGGAGCTGTTTTTT. The rearrangement uses TRBV5-1 and TRBJ2-2; D may be TRBD1 (7 bases). Germline V CDR1 and CDR2: SGHRS, YFSETQ. V was trimmed by 3 bases and J by 3 bases, leaving 12 bases between them. The CDR3 sequence is 15 residues long.

The chain couples TRBV4-1 to TRBJ2-5; 7 nucleotides agree with TRBD2. This CDR3 has 16 residues. The ends lost 1 base at V and 4 bases at J; junction bases unmatched: 9. CDR1 and CDR2 from the germline V gene are MGHRA and YSYEKL. The CDR3 loop reads CASSQVLAGVSETQYF. The CDR3, as DNA: TGCGCCAGCAGCCAAGTCCTGGCGGGGGTTTCAGAGACCCAGTACTTC.

V usage is TRBV27 and J usage is TRBJ2-5; 10 nucleotides agree with TRBD2. The germline V gene has CDR1 MNHEY and CDR2 SMNVEV (reference sequence). Trimming took 6 bases from V and 5 from J; bases not matched to a gene: 9. The CDR3 consists of 15 residues. DNA of the CDR3: TGTGCCAGCAGCAAACGGACTAGCGGCGGGGAGACCCAGTACTTC. As protein: CASSKRTSGGETQYF.

The chain is built from TRBV19 and TRBJ2-1; weak D call: TRBD1 (5 bases). This CDR3 spans 16 amino acids. Germline CDR1 reads LNHDA; CDR2 reads SQIVND (reference sequence). Deletions cut 6 bases from V and 1 base from J, with 16 bases between. CDR3 sequence reads: CASRTPPGHSYNEQFF. The CDR3 region has the DNA TGTGCCAGTAGAACACCTCCCGGACATTCCTACAATGAGCAGTTCTTC. Using reference TRBV19 and TRBJ2-1 for the parts outside the CDR3, the full variable domain is DGGITQSPKYLFRKEGQNVTLSCEQNLNHDAMYWYRQDPGQGLRLIYYSQIVNDFQKGDIAEGYSVSREKKESFPLTVTSAQKNPTAFYLCASRTPPGHSYNEQFFGPGTRLTVL.